These T cell receptor beta chains were read from a single sample in a study of T cells in localized non-small cell lung cancer. TCRdb's table, derived via immunoSEQ multiplex PCR, lists solely in-frame clones and lacks some. In the table there are some 38,000 clones, just over 85% of which are singletons. The starting material was peripheral blood mononuclear cells, obtained before any cancer treatment. Receptors were obtained from a male donor older than 55 with stage II lung adenocarcinoma. The CDR3 runs from the conserved cysteine through the conserved F or W. D genes are given only for firm matches. Some rows mark clone size as missing; the rest say once, few, many or name a class of expanded clone.

j_call v_call d_call clone_size cdr3_nt cdr3_aa
TRBJ2-1 TRBV7-7 TRBD1 - TGTGCCAGCAGCCCTGGACAGGGAGTTTACAATGAGCAGTTCTTC CASSPGQGVYNEQFF
TRBJ2-1 TRBV6-4 TRBD2 - TGTGCCAGCAGTCGGGAGGGCGCGGGTGAGCAGTTCTTC CASSREGAGEQFF
TRBJ2-7 TRBV7-6 TRBD2 - TGTGCCAGCAGCTCGAGCCCAGCGGGAGTTTCCTACGAGCAGTACTTC CASSSSPAGVSYEQYF
TRBJ2-7 TRBV4-2 - - TGTGCCAGCAGCCAGGACTCGTACAGCTCCTACGAGCAGTACTTC CASSQDSYSSYEQYF
TRBJ1-2 TRBV15 - - TGTGCCACCAGCAGAGATCTTGGGGGGAATGGCTACACCTTC CATSRDLGGNGYTF
TRBJ2-1 TRBV5-4 - - TGTGCCAGCAGCTTGTACGGAGCCCATGAGCAGTTCTTC CASSLYGAHEQFF
TRBJ2-5 TRBV19 - - TGTGCCAGTAGTTCCCCCCGGACCCCGGCCATGGAGGCCCAGTACTTC CASSSPRTPAMEAQYF
TRBJ1-2 TRBV18 - - TGTGCCAGCTCTCCGACGGGGGGCTATGGCTACACCTTC CASSPTGGYGYTF
TRBJ2-7 TRBV28 - - TGTGCCAGCAGTTTTTCCCGCTACGAGCAGTACTTC CASSFSRYEQYF
TRBJ1-5 TRBV6-1 - few TGTGCCAGCAGTGTCGGAGGGGGTCAGCCCCAGCATTTT CASSVGGGQPQHF
TRBJ2-2 TRBV9 - - TGTGCCAGCAGCGTAGGGGAAGCGAACACCGGGGAGCTGTTTTTT CASSVGEANTGELFF
TRBJ1-1 TRBV5-4 - - TGTGCCAGCAGCTTTCCTCAGGAAGGAACTGAAGCTTTCTTT CASSFPQEGTEAFF
TRBJ1-5 TRBV29-1 - - TGCAGCGTCCCAGGGGAGGGGAATCAGCCCCAGCATTTT CSVPGEGNQPQHF
TRBJ1-1 TRBV18 TRBD1 few TGTGCCAGCTCACCGACAGGGGATGAAGCTTTCTTT CASSPTGDEAFF
TRBJ2-2 TRBV19 TRBD2 - TGTGCCAGTAGTCAAGCGGGGGCTAACACCGGGGAGCTGTTTTTT CASSQAGANTGELFF
TRBJ1-5 TRBV7-9 TRBD1 - TGTGCCAGCACCACAGGGGGCCGCCAGCCCCAGCATTTT CASTTGGRQPQHF
TRBJ2-7 TRBV10-3 TRBD2 - TGTGCCATCAGCTCGACTAGCGGGAACCGCGAGCAGTACTTC CAISSTSGNREQYF
TRBJ2-7 TRBV5-1 TRBD1 - TGCGCCAGCAGCACCGACAGGGCCGAGCAGTACTTC CASSTDRAEQYF
TRBJ1-4 TRBV6-5 - - TGTGCCAGCACCGACAGAGGGCGTGAAAAACTGTTTTTT CASTDRGREKLFF
TRBJ1-1 TRBV18 TRBD1 - TGTGCCAGCTCACCGAACGGACAGGGGAGAACTGAAGCTTTCTTT CASSPNGQGRTEAFF
TRBJ2-7 TRBV11-3 - - TGTGCCAGCAGCTTAGTGTCCCAGGGACCATACGAGCAGTACTTC CASSLVSQGPYEQYF
TRBJ1-5 TRBV30 - - TGTGCCTACGACAGCGGCAATCAGCCCCAGCATTTT CAYDSGNQPQHF
TRBJ1-3 TRBV7-9 - few TGTGCCAGCAGCCCTAGGTGGGGTATTGGTGGAAACACCATATATTTT CASSPRWGIGGNTIYF
TRBJ2-1 TRBV7-6 TRBD1 - TGTGCCAGCAGCTTAGGACAGGGGGCCAACAATGAGCAGTTCTTC CASSLGQGANNEQFF
TRBJ2-1 TRBV15 - once TGTGCCACCAGCAGAGAAAGCGGAGCCCTCGGGTTGTTCTTC CATSRESGALGLFF
TRBJ2-4 TRBV10-3 TRBD2 - TGTGCCATCAGGGCTGCGGCTAGCGGGGGCTCCGACATTCAGTACTTC CAIRAAASGGSDIQYF
TRBJ2-2 TRBV4-1 TRBD1 - TGCGCCAGCAGCCAAGATTCGACAGGGTTATTCCCCGGGGAGCTGTTTTTT CASSQDSTGLFPGELFF
TRBJ2-3 TRBV5-5 - - TGTGCCAGCAGCCCCTGGGGAGCTACTAGCACAGATACGCAGTATTTT CASSPWGATSTDTQYF
TRBJ2-2 TRBV5-1 - - TGCGCCAGCAGCTTGTTCCCAGACACCGGGGAGCTGTTTTTT CASSLFPDTGELFF
TRBJ2-1 TRBV7-6 - - TGTGCCAGCAGCTCGAGGCGGGGCAATGAGCAGTTCTTC CASSSRRGNEQFF
TRBJ1-3 TRBV5-4 TRBD1 - TGTGCCAGCAGCTACAGTCCGGGACAGGGGATTGGAAACACCATATATTTT CASSYSPGQGIGNTIYF
TRBJ2-6 TRBV14 TRBD1 - TGTGCCAGCAGTCCCGGGACAGGGAACGTCCTGACTTTC CASSPGTGNVLTF
TRBJ2-6 TRBV7-2 - - TGTGCCAGCAGCTTAACTGGGGCCAACGTCCTGACTTTC CASSLTGANVLTF
TRBJ2-7 TRBV11-3 - - TGTGCCAGCAGCTTAGGGGGCTCGGACACCTACGAGCAGTACTTC CASSLGGSDTYEQYF
TRBJ2-6 TRBV7-2 - - TGTGCCAGCAGCTTAGCGGCCCACTCTGGGGCCAACGTCCTGACTTTC CASSLAAHSGANVLTF
TRBJ2-1 TRBV7-3 - - TGTGCCAGCAGCTTATATGACAGCAATGAGCAGTTCTTC CASSLYDSNEQFF
TRBJ1-4 TRBV7-9 - - TGTGCCAGCAGCTTAGCGGTGGCAGGGAATGAAAAACTGTTTTTT CASSLAVAGNEKLFF
TRBJ2-2 TRBV5-5 TRBD1 - TGTGCCAGCAGCCACCAGACAGGGTCGAACACCGGGGAGCTGTTTTTT CASSHQTGSNTGELFF
TRBJ2-1 TRBV7-9 TRBD2 - TGTGCCAGCACCCCTCTGGGGGGGACTAGCGGGGAGCAGTTCTTC CASTPLGGTSGEQFF
TRBJ1-2 TRBV18 - - TGTGCCAGCTCACACGGGGAGTGGGCCTCCTCCTATGGCTACACCTTC CASSHGEWASSYGYTF
TRBJ2-5 TRBV7-7 - - TGTGCCAGCAGCTGGGGGACCGAGGGAGCCCAGTACTTC CASSWGTEGAQYF
TRBJ1-2 TRBV25-1 - - TGTGCCAGCAGACAGGGTAACTATGGCTACACCTTC CASRQGNYGYTF
TRBJ2-7 TRBV6-1 - - TGTGCCAGCAGTGAAGCGCTGGGGTTTTACGAGCAGTACTTC CASSEALGFYEQYF
TRBJ2-3 TRBV9 TRBD1 - TGTGCCAGCACCGGGGCGTCGGGGACAGAGAACACAGATACGCAGTATTTT CASTGASGTENTDTQYF
TRBJ2-7 TRBV9 TRBD2 - TGTGCCAGCAGTCCCTCGAGCGGGAGATCCGAGCAGTACTTC CASSPSSGRSEQYF